This T cell receptor (beta chain) was sequenced during a study of blood T cell repertoires in COVID-19. Whole-study context: Sites across the United States, Italy and Spain contributed samples from acute and convalescent COVID-19. Nucleic acid was either cDNA or gDNA, and it came from T cells, B-cell-depleted T cells, or PBMCs.

A few counts support this clone. Study processing details: From reference gene primer amplification, estimates of nucleated cell counts were derived. Libraries were prepared by immunoSEQ multiplex PCR; TCRdb keeps only in-frame clonotypes and omits some of them. That table gives V, J and clone size, and the DNA gave D and trimming. The repertoire includes 100,000 to 130,000 clones, 80% to 95% of them detected once, and approximately 1.3% sits in the top ten. The CDR3 extends over 15 amino acids. The germline CDR1 and CDR2 sequences are SGHRS and YFSETQ. The V segment lost 6 bases and the J segment 8 bases; nucleotides outside the gene matches: 16.

Sequencing was performed on peripheral blood. The chain couples TRBV5-1 to TRBJ1-1, with 7 bases aligning to TRBD1. The clonotype comes from a woman aged 25 to 39 with acute or convalescent COVID-19. CDR3 residues: CASKEALIQGQEAFF. The CDR3 region has the DNA TGCGCCAGCAAAGAGGCACTCATACAGGGGCAAGAAGCTTTCTTT.